The rows below give T cell receptor beta chains drawn from one sample of a study of T cell changes during pregnancy in multiple sclerosis. Clones were sequenced by immunoSEQ multiplex PCR, and TCRdb holds only the in-frame ones, with some missing. This sample has around 96,000 clones; 80% to 95% occur once, and the top ten carry approximately 4.7%. Sequenced material: peripheral blood, taken in the first trimester of pregnancy. Receptors were obtained from a female donor with multiple sclerosis, enrolled in a pregnancy study. Both conserved end residues are part of each CDR3. Each record gives: D gene, V gene, J gene, CDR3 protein, CDR3 DNA. A D gene is named only where the DNA matches it firmly.

D gene: -
V gene: TRBV9
J gene: TRBJ2-3
CDR3 protein: CASSPGGRHSTDTQYF
CDR3 DNA: TGTGCCAGCAGCCCCGGGGGGCGCCATAGCACAGATACGCAGTATTTT

D gene: -
V gene: TRBV10-1
J gene: TRBJ1-5
CDR3 protein: CASSAIESRGSLPYSNQPQHF
CDR3 DNA: TGCGCCAGCAGTGCCATAGAATCACGGGGTTCTCTTCCTTATAGCAATCAGCCCCAGCATTTT

D gene: -
V gene: TRBV30
J gene: TRBJ2-2
CDR3 protein: CAEGGGTVNTGELFF
CDR3 DNA: TGTGCGGAGGGCGGCGGGACAGTGAACACCGGGGAGCTGTTTTTT

D gene: TRBD1
V gene: TRBV5-8
J gene: TRBJ1-2
CDR3 protein: CASSRGQNYGYTF
CDR3 DNA: TGTGCCAGCAGCCGGGGACAGAACTATGGCTACACCTTC

D gene: -
V gene: TRBV29-1
J gene: TRBJ2-1
CDR3 protein: CSVVSGVNEQFF
CDR3 DNA: TGCAGCGTTGTATCGGGGGTCAATGAGCAGTTCTTC

D gene: -
V gene: TRBV6-4
J gene: TRBJ2-7
CDR3 protein: CASSDGEIYEQYF
CDR3 DNA: TGTGCCAGCAGTGATGGGGAGATCTACGAGCAGTACTTC

D gene: -
V gene: TRBV5-6
J gene: TRBJ1-2
CDR3 protein: CASNNVQGYGYTF
CDR3 DNA: TGTGCCAGCAACAACGTCCAGGGCTATGGCTACACCTTC

D gene: -
V gene: TRBV7-6
J gene: TRBJ2-2
CDR3 protein: CASSLGTVNTGELFF
CDR3 DNA: TGTGCCAGCAGCTTAGGGACAGTAAACACCGGGGAGCTGTTTTTT

D gene: TRBD2
V gene: TRBV9
J gene: TRBJ2-1
CDR3 protein: CASGGGVSYNEQFF
CDR3 DNA: TGTGCCAGCGGCGGGGGGGTCTCCTACAATGAGCAGTTCTTC

D gene: -
V gene: TRBV6-5
J gene: TRBJ2-1
CDR3 protein: CASSYSVGSSYNEQFF
CDR3 DNA: TGTGCCAGCAGTTACTCGGTTGGGAGCTCCTACAATGAGCAGTTCTTC